These 29 T cell receptor beta chains came from one sample sequenced in a study of CXCR3-negative and CXCR3-positive naive CD8 T cells. With UMI labels, 5' RACE was used to prepare the TRB cDNA libraries. After re-calling the 5' RACE reads, TCRdb lists one entry per CDR3 protein, DNA absent. This specimen shows around 63,000 distinct CDR3 sequences; the ten leading clones hold 4.8%. Study observations and caveats: Researchers report that CXCR3-positive naive cells carry more hydrophobic TRB CDR3s than CXCR3-negative naive cells.

Their recognized antigens are unknown. The specimen sequenced was naive CXCR3+ CD8+ T cells from blood. Subset: CD45RO-CCR7+CD27+CD95- naive CD8+ T cells expressing CXCR3 (TNR3+). Receptors originate from a human donor in good health. Some clones in this sample may be carry-over from other donors' samples.

This chain connects TRBV4-3 to TRBJ1-2; without DNA, the TCRdb call of TRBD1 cannot be checked. The CDR3 spans 15 residues. Germline values: CDR1 LGHNA, CDR2 YSLEER. The CDR3 sequence is CASSQDLRGLYGYTF.

This rearrangement joins TRBV2 to TRBJ2-1; the TCRdb D gene call, TRBD1, has no DNA to confirm it. Germline CDR1 reads SNHLY; CDR2 reads FYNNEI. This CDR3 comprises 14 residues. CDR3 protein: CASRIRGSHNEQFF.

This rearrangement joins TRBV6-6 to TRBJ2-7. Germline V gives CDR1 MNHNY, CDR2 SVGAGI (reference sequence). The CDR3 is made up of 12 amino acids. CDR3 region: CASTYGPYEQYF.

The chain couples TRBV6-6 to TRBJ1-5; TCRdb's assignment of TRBD1 cannot be checked, as there is no DNA. Germline values: CDR1 MNHNY, CDR2 SVGAGI (reference sequence). The CDR3 contains 14 residues. The CDR3 here is CASSAGTWGQPQHF.

The CDR3: CSVEGQGYEQYF. V and J are TRBV29-1 and TRBJ2-7; TCRdb's D gene call, TRBD1, goes unchecked for lack of DNA. Germline values: CDR1 SQVTM, CDR2 ANQGSEA. The CDR3 covers 12 residues.

The rearrangement joins TRBV29-1 to TRBJ2-7; TCRdb's assignment of TRBD1 cannot be checked, as there is no DNA. The CDR3 sequence is 15 residues long. Germline lookup yields CDR1 SQVTM and CDR2 ANQGSEA. The CDR3 protein is CSVEQTGAPYYEQYF.

The CDR3 is CASSLYTDTQYF. This rearrangement joins TRBV5-1 to TRBJ2-3. This CDR3 is built from 12 residues. Germline V gene lookup returns CDR1 SGHRS and CDR2 YFSETQ.

This chain links TRBV7-2 with TRBJ1-1. The CDR3 has 15 residues. Germline CDR1 is SGHTA and CDR2 is FQGNSA. CDR3 protein: CASSLGQGLNTEAFF.

This chain uses TRBV6-6 with TRBJ2-5; absent DNA, TCRdb's TRBD2 call cannot be checked. The CDR3 is 14 residues long. Germline CDR1 reads MNHNY; CDR2 reads SVGAGI (reference sequence). This CDR3 is CAGGTSGGYETQYF.

The chain employs TRBV6-2 or TRBV6-3 and TRBJ2-4; TCRdb selects TRBD2, and the lack of DNA leaves this call unchecked. Germline-derived CDR1 and CDR2 are MNHEY and SVGEGT. This CDR3 is 14 amino acids long. This CDR3 reads CASSSPAGKNIQYF.

The V call is TRBV29-1, the J call TRBJ2-3; TCRdb selects TRBD2, and the lack of DNA leaves this call unchecked. CDR1 is SQVTM, CDR2 ANQGSEA, per germline. The length of the CDR3 is 15 residues. This chain's CDR3 is CSVEVNRPEGDTQYF.

V is TRBV6-6 and J is TRBJ2-7. The CDR3 length is 13 residues. The V gene's germline CDR1 is MNHNY and CDR2 SVGAGI (reference sequence). CDR3 sequence reads: CASTDGSFYEQYF.

The chain employs TRBV3-1 and TRBJ2-5. Germline V gene lookup returns CDR1 LGHDT and CDR2 YNNKEL (reference sequence). There are 15 residues in the CDR3. CDR3 protein: CASSQERILGETQYF.

The V gene is TRBV29-1, the J gene TRBJ1-1. Per germline, CDR1 SQVTM and CDR2 ANQGSEA. The CDR3 covers 11 residues. The CDR3 is CSLARNTEAFF.

The chain carries TRBV7-9 and TRBJ2-3; the D call of TRBD2 rests on TCRdb alone, since no DNA is present to check it. This CDR3 comprises 12 residues. The germline CDR1 and CDR2 sequences are SEHNR and FQNEAQ (reference sequence). The CDR3 loop is CASSLGLNTQYF.

V is TRBV20-1 and J is TRBJ2-5. In germline, CDR1 is DFQATT, CDR2 SNEGSKA (reference sequence). This CDR3 has 15 amino acids. The chain's CDR3 is CSARAGLYARETQYF.

The chain combines TRBV6-5 with TRBJ2-7; with no DNA, the TCRdb D assignment of TRBD2 cannot be verified. Germline V CDR1 and CDR2: MNHEY, SVGAGI. This CDR3 has 13 residues. The CDR3 reads CASSLAGGLEQYF.

The chain links TRBV14 to TRBJ2-7; TCRdb returns TRBD1, unconfirmable since there is no DNA. CDR1 and CDR2 from the germline V gene are SGHDN and FVKESK. The CDR3 totals 17 residues. The CDR3: CASSQTSGVTSTWEQYF. The variable domain in full, completed from reference TRBV14 and TRBJ2-7, reads EAGVTQFPSHSVIEKGQTVTLRCDPISGHDNLYWYRRVMGKEIKFLLHFVKESKQDESGMPNNRFLAERTGGTYSTLKVQPAELEDSGVYFCASSQTSGVTSTWEQYFGPGTRLTVT.

V is TRBV4-3 and J is TRBJ2-1; TCRdb gives TRBD2 as the D gene, but with no DNA this cannot be confirmed. This CDR3 contains 16 residues. Per the germline V gene, CDR1 is LGHNA and CDR2 is YSLEER. The CDR3 here is CASSQDYSGGGNEQFF.

J is TRBJ2-7 and V is TRBV2; lacking DNA, the TRBD1 call made by TCRdb goes unchecked. The CDR3 contains 13 residues. Per germline, CDR1 SNHLY and CDR2 FYNNEI. The CDR3 sequence: CASRTGIFDEQYF.

V gene TRBV6-2 or TRBV6-3 combines with J gene TRBJ1-1; the D gene TCRdb calls, TRBD1, cannot be checked with no DNA. Looked up from germline, CDR1 is MNHEY and CDR2 is SVGEGT. This CDR3 region has 14 residues. The CDR3: CASRMTGGNTEAFF.

V is TRBV7-2 and J is TRBJ1-1; TCRdb gives TRBD1 as the D gene, but with no DNA this cannot be confirmed. Per the germline V gene, CDR1 is SGHTA and CDR2 is FQGNSA. The CDR3 is 14 amino acids. CDR3 amino acids: CASSLAAGSTEAFF. Based on the CDR3 plus reference TRBV7-2 and TRBJ1-1, the full variable domain is GAGVSQSPSNKVTEKGKDVELRCDPISGHTALYWYRQSLGQGLEFLIYFQGNSAPDKSGLPSDRFSAERTGGSVSTLTIQRTQQEDSAVYLCASSLAAGSTEAFFGQGTRLTVV.

The chain uses TRBV7-2 and TRBJ1-2; TCRdb's assignment of TRBD1 cannot be checked, as there is no DNA. Germline assignment: CDR1 SGHTA and CDR2 FQGNSA. The CDR3 loop spans 15 amino acids. The CDR3 region is CASSLGQGDGNGYTF.

The chain joins TRBV29-1 to TRBJ2-5; the TRBD2 assignment by TCRdb is unverifiable without DNA. Looked up from germline, CDR1 is SQVTM and CDR2 is ANQGSEA. CDR3 length equals 14 residues. This chain's CDR3 is CSVEDGLGQETQYF.

The rearrangement links TRBV3-1 to TRBJ2-7; TCRdb's D call, TRBD2, is unchecked because there is no DNA. The V gene's germline CDR1 is LGHDT and CDR2 YNNKEL (reference sequence). The CDR3 sequence is 19 residues long. The CDR3 here is CASSQELGPVGDPPYEQYF.

The chain couples TRBV29-1 to TRBJ2-1; TCRdb picks TRBD1, but there is no DNA to check that call. Germline V gene sequence: CDR1 SQVTM, CDR2 ANQGSEA. This CDR3 is 11 amino acids long. CDR3 residues: CSAGQGNEQFF.

V usage is TRBV7-9 and J usage is TRBJ2-7; TCRdb's assignment of TRBD1 cannot be checked, as there is no DNA. Per germline, CDR1 SEHNR and CDR2 FQNEAQ (reference sequence). This CDR3 region has 13 residues. CDR3 region: CASSSGNSYEQYF. Drawing the rest from reference TRBV7-9 and TRBJ2-7, the complete variable domain is DTGVSQNPRHKITKRGQNVTFRCDPISEHNRLYWYRQTLGQGPEFLTYFQNEAQLEKSRLLSDRFSAERPKGSFSTLEIQRTEQGDSAMYLCASSSGNSYEQYFGPGTRLTVT.

The V gene is TRBV11-2, the J gene TRBJ2-7. This CDR3 region has 15 residues. The germline CDR1 and CDR2 sequences are SGHAT and FQNNGV. This CDR3 is CASSSDSGSGYEQYF.

The chain links TRBV23-1 to TRBJ2-1; TCRdb proposes TRBD2, but this gene call is untestable without DNA. TRBV23-1 carries the ORF label, with uncertain function. This CDR3 is built from 11 residues. The CDR3 here is CASTMEDEQFF.